This paragraph covers one T cell receptor beta chain sequence. What it binds is unknown. The naive CD8 fraction comprised CD45RO-negative cells positively selected for CCR7 and excluded terminally differentiated effector memory CD45RA+ cells. The data stem from a study of shared clonotypes between healthy human individuals. General study points: The genetic and exposure-history diversity represented was limited by few donors. Among the subsets, naive ones generally showed larger estimated richness than memory ones.

V was clipped by 0 bases and J by 2 bases, with 10 bases between them. CDR3 size: 15 residues. CDR1 is MNHEY, CDR2 SVGAGI, per germline. Approximately 30,000 T cell genomes (about 0.2 ug DNA) went into each sorted-subset replicate. Using immunoSEQ multiplex PCR, the repertoire was profiled, and TCRdb retains in-frame clones only, with some absent. The profile shows a few million clones, approximately 92% of them singletons. J is TRBJ2-5 and V is TRBV6-5, with D possibly being TRBD2 (6 bases). The sample comprised naive CD8+ T cells from PBMCs. The TCR comes from a man younger than 35 in good health. Some clones in this sample may be carry-over from other donors' samples. CDR3 region: CASSYSGRWQETQYF. CDR3 nucleotides: TGTGCCAGCAGTTACTCGGGGAGGTGGCAAGAGACCCAGTACTTC.